This paragraph reports one T cell receptor beta chain. Antigen unknown. The source of the sample is a study of PD-1 blockade in mismatch repair-deficient tumors. Overall study context: All were previously treated, progressing patients with about twelve mismatch repair-deficient cancer types.

Here immunoSEQ multiplex PCR was the method, and the copy in TCRdb shows in-frame clones only, minus some. In the table there are some 110,000 clones, roughly 80% of which are singletons. CDR3 length equals 15 residues. CDR1 and CDR2 (germline): LGHNA, YNFKEQ. Trimming took off 4 bases at V and 11 bases at J, with 21 bases between the two ends. General study points: After pembrolizumab, tumor-resident clones rose rapidly, then generally contracted before radiologic responses.

Every patient had mismatch repair deficiency by PCR or immunohistochemistry. TCR sequencing covered a few patients who responded to pembrolizumab. This sample comprised peripheral blood, obtained approximately 64 weeks after starting pembrolizumab. The chain couples TRBV4-2 to TRBJ1-5, with D perhaps TRBD1 (6 bases). This TCR was recovered from an adult with mismatch repair-deficient cancer. As DNA, the CDR3 is TGTGCCAGCAGCCCTTTGGGGGGCGATACCTCGGCCCAGCATTTT. Its protein product is CASSPLGGDTSAQHF.